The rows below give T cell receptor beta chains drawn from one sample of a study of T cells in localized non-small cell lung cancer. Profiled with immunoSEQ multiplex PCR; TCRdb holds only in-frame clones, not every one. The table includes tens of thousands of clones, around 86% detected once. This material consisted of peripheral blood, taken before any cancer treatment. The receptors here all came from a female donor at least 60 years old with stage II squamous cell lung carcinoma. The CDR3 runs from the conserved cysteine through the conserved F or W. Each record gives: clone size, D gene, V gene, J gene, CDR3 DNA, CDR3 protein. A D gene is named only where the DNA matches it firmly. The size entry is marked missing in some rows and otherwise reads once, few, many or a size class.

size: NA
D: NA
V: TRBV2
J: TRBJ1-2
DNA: TGTGCCAGCAGTGAAGAGGTGGGGGACTATGGCTACACCTTC
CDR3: CASSEEVGDYGYTF

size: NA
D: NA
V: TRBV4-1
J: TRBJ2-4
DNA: TGCGCCAGCAGCCAAGAGGGACTAGCCAAAAACATTCAGTACTTC
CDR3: CASSQEGLAKNIQYF

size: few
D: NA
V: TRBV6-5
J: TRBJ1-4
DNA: TGTGCCAGCAGTCTCGGACGGGAAGCGGAAAAACTGTTTTTT
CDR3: CASSLGREAEKLFF

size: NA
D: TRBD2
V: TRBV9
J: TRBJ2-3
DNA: TGTGCCAGCAGCCGGACTAGCGGGGGGGCCCAAGGAGATACGCAGTATTTT
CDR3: CASSRTSGGAQGDTQYF

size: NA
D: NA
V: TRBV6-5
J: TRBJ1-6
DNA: TGTGCCAGCATGGGACGTCCTAATTCACCCCTCCACTTT
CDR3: CASMGRPNSPLHF

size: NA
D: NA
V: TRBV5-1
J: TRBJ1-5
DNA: TGCGCCAGCAGCTTGGATTTGGGCGGACAGCCCCAGCATTTT
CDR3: CASSLDLGGQPQHF

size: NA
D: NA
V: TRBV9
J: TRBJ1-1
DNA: TGTGCCAGCAGCGTAAGAGGGGATGGGGTCATGAACACTGAAGCTTTCTTT
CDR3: CASSVRGDGVMNTEAFF

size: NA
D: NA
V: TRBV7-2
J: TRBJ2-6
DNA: TGTGCCAGCAGCTTAAACGGTGTCTCTGGGGCCAACGTCCTGACTTTC
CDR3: CASSLNGVSGANVLTF

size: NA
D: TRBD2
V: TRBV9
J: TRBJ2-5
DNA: TGTGCCAGCAGCGTAGGAGCGGGGGAAGAGACCCAGTACTTC
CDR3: CASSVGAGEETQYF

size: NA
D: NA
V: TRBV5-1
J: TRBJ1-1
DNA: TGCGCCAGCAGCTCCCGTGTGGGGGTATCTGAAGCTTTCTTT
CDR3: CASSSRVGVSEAFF

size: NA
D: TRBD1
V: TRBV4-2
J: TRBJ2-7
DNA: TGTGCCAGCACCCAGGAACAGGGGGTCTCCTACGAGCAGTACTTC
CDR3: CASTQEQGVSYEQYF

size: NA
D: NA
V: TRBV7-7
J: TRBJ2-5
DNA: TGTGCCAGCAGCTTAGCGGGGGGCGGGGAGACCCAGTACTTC
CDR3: CASSLAGGGETQYF

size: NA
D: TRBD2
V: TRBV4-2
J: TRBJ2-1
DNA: TGTGCCAGCAGCTCAGGCGGGGGGTGGGATGAGCAGTTCTTC
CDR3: CASSSGGGWDEQFF

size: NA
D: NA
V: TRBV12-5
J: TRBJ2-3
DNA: TGTGCTAGTGGTTTGGGGTTTAAGGGCTTCACAGATACGCAGTATTTT
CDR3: CASGLGFKGFTDTQYF

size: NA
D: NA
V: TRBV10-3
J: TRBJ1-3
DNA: TGTGCCATCAGGGACTCCTACTCTGGAAACACCATATATTTT
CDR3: CAIRDSYSGNTIYF

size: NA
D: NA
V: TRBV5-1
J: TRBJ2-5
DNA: TGCGCCAGCAGCTTGTCAGGGCAGGGAGAGACCCAGTACTTC
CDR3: CASSLSGQGETQYF

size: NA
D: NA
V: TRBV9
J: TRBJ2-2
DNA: TGTGCCAGCAGCCGGGACCTCCCTTTGGGGACCGGGGAGCTGTTTTTT
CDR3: CASSRDLPLGTGELFF

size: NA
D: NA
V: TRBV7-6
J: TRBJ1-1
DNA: TGTGCCAGCAGCTTAGTCGGGGACCCTGAAGCTTTCTTT
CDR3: CASSLVGDPEAFF

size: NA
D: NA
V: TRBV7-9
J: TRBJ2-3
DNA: TGTGCCAGCAGCTCACGGGACTCTTACACAGATACGCAGTATTTT
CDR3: CASSSRDSYTDTQYF

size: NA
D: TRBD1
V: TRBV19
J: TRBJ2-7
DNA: TGTGCCAGTAGTAGGGACAGGGAAAGCGAGCAGTACTTC
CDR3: CASSRDRESEQYF

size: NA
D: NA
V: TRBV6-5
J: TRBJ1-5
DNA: TGTGCCAGCAGTTTCCTCGGAGACCAGCGAGCTCAGCCCCAGCATTTT
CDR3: CASSFLGDQRAQPQHF

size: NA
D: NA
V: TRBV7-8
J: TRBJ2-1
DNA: TGTGCCAGCCTTTCGTATGCCTCCTACAATGAGCAGTTCTTC
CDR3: CASLSYASYNEQFF

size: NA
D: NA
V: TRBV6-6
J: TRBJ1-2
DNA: TGTGCCAGCACTCCGACCGGGCCCTATGGCTACACCTTC
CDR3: CASTPTGPYGYTF

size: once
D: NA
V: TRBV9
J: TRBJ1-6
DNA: TGTGCCAGCAGCGTAGGGGGCCCGGGTAATTCACCCCTCCACTTT
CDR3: CASSVGGPGNSPLHF

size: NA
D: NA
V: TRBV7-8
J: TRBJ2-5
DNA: TGTGCCAGCAGCCCGACCCGAGAGGAGACCCAGTACTTC
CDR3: CASSPTREETQYF

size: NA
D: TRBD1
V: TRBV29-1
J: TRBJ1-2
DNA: TGCAGCGTTCAAGAGGGGGCCGTAAGCGACTATGGCTACACCTTC
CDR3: CSVQEGAVSDYGYTF

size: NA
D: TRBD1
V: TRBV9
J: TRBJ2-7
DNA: TGTGCCAGCAGCGTAGGACAGGGCACCTACGAGCAGTACTTC
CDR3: CASSVGQGTYEQYF

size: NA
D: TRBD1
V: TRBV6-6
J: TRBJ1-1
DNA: TGTGCCAGCAGTTCCCCAGGGGGGAACACTGAAGCTTTCTTT
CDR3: CASSSPGGNTEAFF

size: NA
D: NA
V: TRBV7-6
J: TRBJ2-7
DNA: TGTGCCAGCAGCTTAGCGCCTACAGGATTGTCCTACGAGCAGTACTTC
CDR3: CASSLAPTGLSYEQYF

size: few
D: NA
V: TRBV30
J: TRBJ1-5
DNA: TGTGCCTGGAGTGTAACAGCCCATGGGCCCCAGCATTTT
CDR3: CAWSVTAHGPQHF

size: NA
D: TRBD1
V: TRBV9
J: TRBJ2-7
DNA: TGTGCCAGCAGCGTAGGCACAGGGGTGTACGAGCAGTACTTC
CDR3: CASSVGTGVYEQYF

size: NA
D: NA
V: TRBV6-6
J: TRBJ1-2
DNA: TGTGCCAGCAGTTACTCGAAGACGGGGGCTTATAGCTACACCTTC
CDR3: CASSYSKTGAYSYTF

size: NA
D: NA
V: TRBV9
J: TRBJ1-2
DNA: TGTGCCAGCAGCCGGGGAGATTCCTATGACTATGGCTACACCTTC
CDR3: CASSRGDSYDYGYTF

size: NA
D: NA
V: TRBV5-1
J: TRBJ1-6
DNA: TGCGCCAGCAGCTTCGATCGCGCAGAGACTAATTCACCCCTCCACTTT
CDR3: CASSFDRAETNSPLHF

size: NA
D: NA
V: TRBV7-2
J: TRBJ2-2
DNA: TGTGCCAGCAGCTTTCCGACGGGGAACACCGGGGAGCTGTTTTTT
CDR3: CASSFPTGNTGELFF

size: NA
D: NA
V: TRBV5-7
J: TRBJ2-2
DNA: TGTGCCAGCAGTCGCACTGGACTACCCGCGAACACCGGGGAGCTGTTTTTT
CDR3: CASSRTGLPANTGELFF

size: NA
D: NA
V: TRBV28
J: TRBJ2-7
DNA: TGTGCCAGCAGTTCCCGCCATTGGGAGCAGTACTTC
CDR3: CASSSRHWEQYF

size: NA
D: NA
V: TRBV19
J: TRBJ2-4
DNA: TGTGCCAGTAGTATCCCGGGACGGGATAACATTCAGTACTTC
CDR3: CASSIPGRDNIQYF

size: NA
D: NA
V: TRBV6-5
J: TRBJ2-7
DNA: TGTGCCAGCCGACCACCCGGGGTGGGGAACGAGCAGTACTTC
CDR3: CASRPPGVGNEQYF

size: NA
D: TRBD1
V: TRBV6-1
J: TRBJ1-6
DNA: TGTGCCAGCAGTGAAGCTCAGGGGGCGAATTATTCACCCCTCCACTTT
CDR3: CASSEAQGANYSPLHF

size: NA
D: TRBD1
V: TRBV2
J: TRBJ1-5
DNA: TGTGCCAGCAGGGCCTCAGGGGGAAATCAGCCCCAGCATTTT
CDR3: CASRASGGNQPQHF

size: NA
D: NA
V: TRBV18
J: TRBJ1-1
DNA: TGTGCCAGCTCACCAGGGCAGAACTCTGAAGCTTTCTTT
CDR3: CASSPGQNSEAFF

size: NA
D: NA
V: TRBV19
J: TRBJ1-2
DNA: TGTGCCAGTGAGGGCATGGGACGGATGCCGGGGGGCTACACCTTC
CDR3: CASEGMGRMPGGYTF

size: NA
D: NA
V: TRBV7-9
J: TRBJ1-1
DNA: TGTGCCAGCAGCTTAGAACACAACACTGAAGCTTTCTTT
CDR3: CASSLEHNTEAFF

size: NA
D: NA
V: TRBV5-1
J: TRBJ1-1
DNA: TGCGCCAGCAGCCCCTACCCGATGGGCAACACTGAAGCTTTCTTT
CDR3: CASSPYPMGNTEAFF

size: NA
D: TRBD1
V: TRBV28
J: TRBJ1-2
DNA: TGTGCCAGCAGTCGGGACAGCATCTATGGCTACACCTTC
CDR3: CASSRDSIYGYTF

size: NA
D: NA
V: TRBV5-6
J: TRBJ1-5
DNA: TGTGCCAGCAGCTTTGGCGGTTATGGCAATCAGCCCCAGCATTTT
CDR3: CASSFGGYGNQPQHF

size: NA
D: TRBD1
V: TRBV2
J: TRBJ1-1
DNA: TGTGCCAGCAGTGATGGCAGGGGGCGGAACACTGAAGCTTTCTTT
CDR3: CASSDGRGRNTEAFF

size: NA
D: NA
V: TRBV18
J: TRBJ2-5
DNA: TGTGCCAGCTCACCATTAAAGGGGAACTTACAAGAGACCCAGTACTTC
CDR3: CASSPLKGNLQETQYF

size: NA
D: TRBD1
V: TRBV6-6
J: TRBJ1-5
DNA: TGTGCCAGCAGTTCACAGGGGAGGAATCAGCCCCAGCATTTT
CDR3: CASSSQGRNQPQHF

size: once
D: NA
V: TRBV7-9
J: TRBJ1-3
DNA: TGTGCCAGCAGCTCAGGGGCTGGAAACACCATATATTTT
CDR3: CASSSGAGNTIYF

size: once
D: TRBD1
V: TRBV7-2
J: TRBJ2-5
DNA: TGTGCCAGCAGCTTCGACAGGGGGCAAGAGACCCAGTACTTC
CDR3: CASSFDRGQETQYF

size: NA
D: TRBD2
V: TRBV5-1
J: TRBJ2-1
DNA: TGCGCCAGCTCTCCCTTCCTAGCGGGGAGAGTAGATGAGCAGTTCTTC
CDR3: CASSPFLAGRVDEQFF

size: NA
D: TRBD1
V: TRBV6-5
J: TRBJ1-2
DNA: TGTGCCAGTAAATCACAGGGGGCGTATGGCTACACCTTC
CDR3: CASKSQGAYGYTF

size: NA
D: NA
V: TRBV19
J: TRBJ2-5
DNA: TGTGCCAGTAGTACGGGACTCCTGGGGGAGACCCAGTACTTC
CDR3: CASSTGLLGETQYF

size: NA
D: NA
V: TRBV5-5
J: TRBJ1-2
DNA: TGTGCCAGCAGCTTGTATGCGACAGCAAACTATGGCTACACCTTC
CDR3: CASSLYATANYGYTF

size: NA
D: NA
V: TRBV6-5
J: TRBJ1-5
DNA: TGTGCCAGCAGTTACTTGGCAGGTCGGGGGGATCAGCCCCAGCATTTT
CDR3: CASSYLAGRGDQPQHF